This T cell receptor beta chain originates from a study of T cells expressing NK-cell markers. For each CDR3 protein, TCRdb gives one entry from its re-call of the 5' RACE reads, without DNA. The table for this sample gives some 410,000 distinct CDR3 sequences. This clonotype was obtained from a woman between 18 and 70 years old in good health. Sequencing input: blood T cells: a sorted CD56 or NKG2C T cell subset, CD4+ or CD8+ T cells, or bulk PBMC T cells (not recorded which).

The CDR3 here is CASSYDDKGRTEAFF. The chain carries TRBV6-2 or TRBV6-3 and TRBJ1-1. The CDR3 consists of 15 residues. Germline V gene lookup returns CDR1 MNHEY and CDR2 SVGEGT.